This T cell receptor (beta chain) was identified in a study of follicular helper T cells after annual influenza vaccination. The CDR3 length is 15 residues. Germline CDR1 reads MNHEY; CDR2 reads SMNVEV (reference sequence). V was pared by 3 bases and J by 2 bases, with 11 bases between. General observations from the study: ICOS-CD38- cTfh most often held earlier Day 7 ICOS+CD38+ clones. The much larger non-cTfh compartments may have been undersampled. Yearly vaccinations repeatedly recalled conserved clonotypes in ICOS+CD38+ cTfh.

This clone was seen only once. Its antigen is not known. Survey level resolution was used for TCRB sequencing. Sequenced by immunoSEQ multiplex PCR; TCRdb stores in-frame clones only, minus some. The sample lists approximately 15,000 clones; 78% were seen once. Sample time point: 2015-2016 season, pre-vaccination. This clonotype was sampled from an adult who received the influenza vaccine. Sequencing used CXCR5- memory CD4+ T cells sorted from blood, obtained on the day of influenza vaccination. The chain couples TRBV27 to TRBJ2-1, with D uncertain. The CDR3 sequence is CASSFGHSPYNEQFF. CDR3 in DNA: TGTGCCAGCAGTTTTGGCCACTCCCCCTACAATGAGCAGTTCTTC.